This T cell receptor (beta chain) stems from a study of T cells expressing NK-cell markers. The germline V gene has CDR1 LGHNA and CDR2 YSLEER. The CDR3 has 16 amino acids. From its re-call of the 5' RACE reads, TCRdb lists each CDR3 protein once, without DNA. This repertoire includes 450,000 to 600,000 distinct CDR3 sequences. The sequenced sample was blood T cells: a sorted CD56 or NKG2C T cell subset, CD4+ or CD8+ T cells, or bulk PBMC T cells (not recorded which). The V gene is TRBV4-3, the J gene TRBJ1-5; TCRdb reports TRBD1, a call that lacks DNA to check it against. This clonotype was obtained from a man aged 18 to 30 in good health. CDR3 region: CASSQEAQGFNQPQHF.